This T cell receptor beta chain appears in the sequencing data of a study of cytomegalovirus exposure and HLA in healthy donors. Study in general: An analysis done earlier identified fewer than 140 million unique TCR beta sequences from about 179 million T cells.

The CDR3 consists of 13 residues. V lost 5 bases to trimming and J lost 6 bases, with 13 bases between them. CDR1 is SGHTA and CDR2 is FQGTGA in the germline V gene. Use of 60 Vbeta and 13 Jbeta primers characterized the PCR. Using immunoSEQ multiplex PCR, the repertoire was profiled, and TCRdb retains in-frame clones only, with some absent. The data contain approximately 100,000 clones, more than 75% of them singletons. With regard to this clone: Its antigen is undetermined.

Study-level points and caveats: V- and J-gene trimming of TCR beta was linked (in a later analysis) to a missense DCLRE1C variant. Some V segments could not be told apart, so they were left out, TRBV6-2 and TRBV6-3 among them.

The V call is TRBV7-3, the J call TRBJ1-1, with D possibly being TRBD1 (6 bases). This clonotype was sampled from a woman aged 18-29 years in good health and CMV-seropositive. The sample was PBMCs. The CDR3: CASSILQGAEAFF. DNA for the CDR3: TGTGCCAGCAGCATTCTACAGGGAGCTGAAGCTTTCTTT.